Listed here are 13 T cell receptor beta chains from one sample, sequenced in a study of cytomegalovirus exposure and HLA in healthy donors (TCRdb year 2017). Preparation of the library involved the immunoSEQ multiplex PCR assay. For the multiplex PCR, a mixture combining 60 forward primers for TCR Vbeta segments and 13 reverse primers for TCR Jbeta segments was used. TCRdb took over this immuneACCESS table, retaining in-frame rearrangements with V and J assigned. Such tables are incomplete; in checked studies, under half of the missing clones stem from an unresolved V gene, and the remainder is unexplained. The sample's table covers approximately 110,000 clones. The ten largest clones represent about 0.59% of the sample. Specimen: PBMCs. All receptors derive from a man aged 50 to 59 in good health and CMV-seronegative.

In DNA form, the CDR3 reads TGTGCCAGCAGCGGATACTCCAGGGTGGTGTCCTACGAGCAGTACTTC. It codes for CASSGYSRVVSYEQYF. The chain uses TRBV5-6 and TRBJ2-5; tentatively, D is TRBD1 (5 bases). Near its end, the DNA agrees better with TRBJ2-7, so the J call may be wrong. The CDR3 covers 16 residues. Germline CDR1 and CDR2: SGHDT and YYEEEE.

The rearrangement joins TRBV29-1 to TRBJ2-7; D remains ambiguous. Germline loops: CDR1 SQVTM, CDR2 ANQGSEA. The CDR3 has 11 residues. Trimming removed 2 bases from V and 2 bases from J, with 4 bases in between. The CDR3 region has the DNA TGCAGCGTTGAAACACCCTACGAGCAGTACTTC. Translating gives CSVETPYEQYF.

V is TRBV4-1 and J is TRBJ2-7; TRBD2 might be the D (5 bases). CDR1 MGHRA and CDR2 YSYEKL come from the germline V gene. The CDR3 covers 15 residues. V lost 3 bases and J 0 bases, leaving 12 bases between the germline ends. Here the CDR3 reads CASSQTIESSYEQYF. CDR3 sequence (DNA): TGCGCCAGCAGCCAGACTATAGAGAGCTCCTACGAGCAGTACTTC.

The V and J genes are TRBV7-2 and TRBJ1-1; a weak D match, TRBD1 (6 bases). The CDR3 has 13 residues. V lost 1 base to trimming and J lost 4 bases, with 7 bases between them. Germline CDR1 is SGHTA and CDR2 is FQGNSA. CDR3 loop: CASSLDRVTEAFF. In nucleotides, the CDR3 is TGTGCCAGCAGCTTAGACAGGGTCACTGAAGCTTTCTTT.

This sequence joins TRBV4-3 and TRBJ2-2, with D perhaps TRBD2 (5 bases). V dropped 0 bases and J dropped 6 bases, with 11 bases sitting between them. CDR1 is LGHNA, CDR2 YSLEER, per germline. CDR3 length: 15 residues. The CDR3: CASSQELAGAGELFF. CDR3 DNA: TGCGCCAGCAGCCAAGAGCTGGCGGGCGCCGGGGAGCTGTTTTTT.

The chain couples TRBV19 to TRBJ2-2; 11 bases are shared with TRBD2. V lost 4 bases to trimming and J lost 1 base; unmatched junction nucleotides: 5. This CDR3 region has 17 residues. Per germline, CDR1 LNHDA and CDR2 SQIVND (reference sequence). Here the CDR3 DNA reads TGTGCCAGTAGTAACCGCGGACTAGCGGGGAACACCGGGGAGCTGTTTTTT. Translating it yields CASSNRGLAGNTGELFF.

The chain is built from TRBV5-1 and TRBJ1-6; D might be TRBD1 (5 bases). The CDR3 sequence is 14 residues long. V was shortened by 0 bases and J by 10 bases, with 11 bases between the two germline ends. The germline V gene encodes CDR1 SGHRS and CDR2 YFSETQ. CDR3 in DNA: TGCGCCAGCAGCTTGGAAGGGGCAGGCTCACCCCTCCACTTT. Protein product: CASSLEGAGSPLHF.

J is TRBJ2-1 and V is TRBV7-9, with 8 positions matching TRBD1. Germline values: CDR1 SEHNR, CDR2 FQNEAQ (reference sequence). V lost 4 bases, J lost 5 bases, and 7 bases stayed unmatched. The CDR3 contains 15 residues. CDR3 residues: CASSSGQADHNEQFF. As DNA, the CDR3 is TGTGCCAGCAGCTCGGGACAGGCAGACCACAATGAGCAGTTCTTC.

Regarding this clone: Other DNA sequences in the sample encode the same CDR3. V is TRBV18 and J is TRBJ1-2, with TRBD1 matching over 7 bases. Germline lookup yields CDR1 KGHSH and CDR2 LQKENI. Germline trimming cut 4 bases from V and 1 base from J; bases unmatched to any gene: 0. The CDR3 totals 13 residues. Here the CDR3 reads CASSRDSNYGYTF. CDR3 nucleotides: TGTGCCAGCTCACGGGACAGTAACTATGGCTACACCTTC.

This rearrangement joins TRBV18 to TRBJ2-5; 8 bases line up with TRBD1. The closer fit of TRBJ2-7 to the DNA end suggests the J call may be wrong. The CDR3 contains 14 residues. The germline CDR1 and CDR2 sequences are KGHSH and LQKENI. This CDR3 is CASSPTTGAYEQYF. CDR3 DNA: TGTGCCAGCTCACCAACGACAGGGGCCTACGAGCAGTACTTC.

V usage is TRBV6-5 and J usage is TRBJ2-5; the match to TRBD2 covers 13 bases. Germline V gene lookup returns CDR1 MNHEY and CDR2 SVGAGI. After removal of 3 bases from V and 5 bases from J, the junction contained 6 bases not matched to a gene. This CDR3 comprises 16 residues. The CDR3 sequence: CASSYVLAGGRETQYF. CDR3 bases: TGTGCCAGCAGTTATGTACTAGCGGGGGGGCGGGAGACCCAGTACTTC.

The chain joins TRBV13 to TRBJ1-4; 10 positions agree with TRBD1. This CDR3 comprises 15 residues. Trimming at V came to 5 bases and at J to 7 bases, leaving 7 bases not matched to a gene. Germline-derived CDR1 and CDR2 are PRHDT and FYEKMQ (reference sequence). The CDR3 sequence: CASSQRTGGGEKLFF. The CDR3 DNA follows: TGTGCCAGCAGCCAGCGGACAGGGGGAGGTGAAAAACTGTTTTTT. The full variable domain, rest sourced from reference TRBV13 and TRBJ1-4, is AAGVIQSPRHLIKEKRETATLKCYPIPRHDTVYWYQQGPGQDPQFLISFYEKMQSDKGSIPDRFSAQQFSDYHSELNMSSLELGDSALYFCASSQRTGGGEKLFFGSGTQLSVL.

This chain connects TRBV4-2 to TRBJ1-1; tentative D call: TRBD1 (5 bases). V lost 0 bases and J 6 bases, leaving 17 bases between the germline ends. There are 16 residues in the CDR3. Germline V gene sequence: CDR1 LGHNA, CDR2 YNFKEQ. The CDR3 DNA reads as TGTGCCAGCAGCCAAGAAATCCGATTGGACATCGCTGAAGCTTTCTTT. Amino acid sequence: CASSQEIRLDIAEAFF.